Below are 27 T cell receptor beta chains sequenced from a single sample in a study of patients and donors after allogeneic stem cell transplantation. MiXCR, applied by TCRdb to the RT-PCR reads, yields one record per CDR3 protein. The data show some 87,000 distinct CDR3 sequences, around 48% seen once. The sequencing sample was made of blood, either unsorted or a sorted T cell fraction (not recorded which). The source is a human donor who was either an allogeneic HSCT recipient or a stem cell or donor lymphocyte infusion donor (not recorded which). It is not recorded whose cells these are; they may come from a transplant donor.

V and J are TRBV3-1 and TRBJ1-2; maybe TRBD1 (5 bases). V shed 1 base and J shed 4 bases, with 16 bases lying between them. The CDR3 consists of 16 residues. Germline CDR1 reads LGHDT; CDR2 reads YNNKEL (reference sequence). The CDR3 DNA follows: TGTGCCAGCAGCCAAGTTAAGGGAAGGGGTAGCTATGGCTACACCTTC. Amino acids: CASSQVKGRGSYGYTF.

This clonotype was recorded a few times. This chain joins TRBV12-3 or TRBV12-4 and TRBJ1-5; TRBD1 might be the D (5 bases). The CDR3 extends over 16 amino acids. V was trimmed by 5 bases and J by 3 bases, leaving 17 bases between them. This CDR3 reads CASSVTVGGFNQPQHF. In DNA form, the CDR3 reads TGTGCCAGCAGTGTAACAGTGGGGGGTTTCAATCAGCCCCAGCATTTT.

This clonotype has only a few counts. This chain joins TRBV7-2 and TRBJ1-1, with D possibly being TRBD1 (6 bases). CDR1 and CDR2 from the germline V gene are SGHTA and FQGNSA. The V gene lost 1 base and the J gene lost 2 bases, with 17 bases spanning the gap. The CDR3 consists of 17 residues. CDR3 DNA: TGTGCCAGCAGCTTAGTGACGTCGGGGACACTCAACACTGAAGCTTTCTTT. It encodes CASSLVTSGTLNTEAFF.

The chain carries TRBV5-1 and TRBJ2-5, with 9 bases that match TRBD2. This CDR3 has 16 amino acids. V shed 0 bases and J 5 bases; nucleotides not matched to a gene: 8. CDR1 and CDR2 from the germline V gene are SGHRS and YFSETQ. CDR3 sequence: CASSLDASGIGETQYF. CDR3 nucleotides: TGCGCCAGCAGCTTGGATGCTAGCGGGATCGGCGAGACCCAGTACTTC.

Only a few counts were recorded for this clonotype. The V and J genes are TRBV7-9 and TRBJ1-1; D not certain. V lost 6 bases to trimming and J lost 4 bases, with 12 bases between them. CDR3 length equals 13 residues. Germline loops: CDR1 SEHNR, CDR2 FQNEAQ (reference sequence). The CDR3 is CASSSPIFTEAFF. In nucleotides, the CDR3 is TGTGCCAGCAGTTCCCCCATCTTCACTGAAGCTTTCTTT.

A few counts support this clonotype. This chain joins TRBV27 and TRBJ1-2; possible D gene TRBD1, 6 bases. Germline-derived CDR1 and CDR2 are MNHEY and SMNVEV (reference sequence). Trimming cost V 4 bases and J 1 base, with 10 bases left between them. The CDR3 extends over 14 amino acids. DNA of the CDR3: TGTGCCAGCAGTTACGGACAGCATAACTATGGCTACACCTTC. Protein sequence: CASSYGQHNYGYTF.

V gene TRBV12-3 or TRBV12-4 combines with J gene TRBJ1-2; no definite D call. Trimming left V 3 bases short and J 0 bases short, with 8 bases between. There are 14 residues in the CDR3. In DNA form, the CDR3 reads TGTGCCAGCAGTTTGGAAACTTCTAACTATGGCTACACCTTC. It specifies CASSLETSNYGYTF.

J is TRBJ2-3 and V is TRBV6-2 or TRBV6-3; D unclear. The germline CDR1 and CDR2 sequences are MNHEY and SVGEGT. This CDR3 comprises 15 residues. The V end was cut by 6 bases, the J end by 2 bases, with 15 bases between. CDR3 DNA: TGTGCCAGCAGCCGACGCCCGGACGTCACAGATACGCAGTATTTT. Translating it yields CASSRRPDVTDTQYF.

The rearrangement joins TRBV28 to TRBJ1-1; 7 positions agree with TRBD1. CDR1 is MDHEN, CDR2 SYDVKM, per germline. V lost 5 bases and J lost 4; bases outside the gene matches: 4. This CDR3 is 13 amino acids long. The CDR3 coding sequence is TGTGCCAGCAGTACAGGGGTACCCACTGAAGCTTTCTTT. Translated: CASSTGVPTEAFF.

J is TRBJ1-6 and V is TRBV5-1, with a possible D match to TRBD1 (5 bases). The V gene's germline CDR1 is SGHRS and CDR2 YFSETQ. The V and J ends lost 0 bases and 7 bases respectively, with 14 bases between them. This CDR3 has 16 amino acids. The CDR3 protein is CASSLARDVLNSPLHF. CDR3 nucleotide sequence: TGCGCCAGCAGCTTGGCCAGGGACGTTTTGAATTCACCCCTCCACTTT.

The chain carries TRBV29-1 and TRBJ1-2; 7 positions agree with TRBD1. The CDR3 contains 13 residues. The V gene end was trimmed by 6 bases and the J gene end by 1 base; junction bases not matched to a gene: 5. The germline gives CDR1 SQVTM, CDR2 ANQGSEA. The CDR3 DNA sequence: TGCAGCGTAGTGACAGGGAGTAACTATGGCTACACCTTC. Amino acid sequence: CSVVTGSNYGYTF.

The V and J genes are TRBV7-6 and TRBJ1-2, with 8 bases aligning to TRBD1. There are 14 residues in the CDR3. Unmatched junction bases numbered 9, after V lost 4 bases and J lost 8 bases. Germline CDR1 is SGHVS and CDR2 is FNYEAQ. In DNA, the CDR3 is TGTGCCAGCAGCTCGAGCGGACAGGGTGGCGGCTACACCTTC. As protein: CASSSSGQGGGYTF.

V gene TRBV7-6 combines with J gene TRBJ1-5, with unresolved D. The CDR3 is 14 residues long. Trimming shortened V by 3 bases and J by 5 bases, and 11 bases separated the two germline ends. Germline V gene sequence: CDR1 SGHVS, CDR2 FNYEAQ. Written as DNA, the CDR3 is TGTGCCAGCAGCTTCTCAGTGGACGATCAGCCCCAGCATTTT. It yields the protein CASSFSVDDQPQHF.

J is TRBJ1-1 and V is TRBV4-2; 8 bases map to TRBD1. V shed 7 bases, J shed 5 bases, and the junction held 3 bases outside the gene matches. This CDR3 spans 12 amino acids. The germline CDR1 and CDR2 sequences are LGHNA and YNFKEQ. DNA of the CDR3: TGTGCCAGCACCACAGGGGGAACTGAAGCTTTCTTT. Its translation is CASTTGGTEAFF.

This clonotype has only a few counts. This sequence joins TRBV28 and TRBJ1-1; a possible D gene is TRBD1 (5 bases). Per the germline V gene, CDR1 is MDHEN and CDR2 is SYDVKM. The CDR3 extends over 11 amino acids. Trimming cost V 10 bases and J 5 bases, with 11 bases left between them. The CDR3, as DNA: TGTGCCACCGGGGAGGGGACTGAAGCTTTCTTT. Encoded protein: CATGEGTEAFF.

This clonotype has only a few counts. The rearrangement joins TRBV27 to TRBJ1-1, with D perhaps TRBD1 (6 bases). The germline V gene encodes CDR1 MNHEY and CDR2 SMNVEV (reference sequence). This CDR3 contains 14 residues. Between the trimmed V and J ends, which lost 9 bases and 1 base, there was a span of 15 bases. The CDR3 DNA is TGTGCCAGTAGGACAGCCCGGGGGAACACTGAAGCTTTCTTT. Translating gives CASRTARGNTEAFF.

The chain uses TRBV7-2 and TRBJ1-6; 8 bases are a match to TRBD1. The CDR3 contains 16 residues. The V gene's germline CDR1 is SGHTA and CDR2 FQGNSA. Trimming at V came to 1 base and at J to 8 bases, leaving 7 bases not matched to a gene. CDR3 sequence (DNA): TGTGCCAGCAGCTTAGAGTTCAGGGGGCGTGATTCACCCCTCCACTTT. Protein sequence: CASSLEFRGRDSPLHF.

This clonotype has a handful of counts. The chain is built from TRBV25-1 and TRBJ1-4, with 7 bases that match TRBD1. The junction had 13 bases not matched to a gene; V was cut back by 4 bases and J by 8 bases. CDR1 and CDR2 (germline): MGHDK, SYGVNS. This CDR3 is built from 16 residues. The CDR3 sequence is CASSGYFRQGQEKLFF. The DNA of the CDR3 is TGTGCCAGCAGTGGATATTTCCGACAGGGACAGGAAAAACTGTTTTTT.

This clonotype was counted a single time. This CDR3 is CASSVVEGSTDTQYF. The CDR3 DNA follows: TGTGCCAGCAGCGTCGTGGAGGGGAGCACAGATACGCAGTATTTT. V is TRBV9 and J is TRBJ2-3; perhaps TRBD2 as D (6 bases). The CDR3 runs to 15 residues. Germline loops: CDR1 SGDLS, CDR2 YYNGEE. Trimming removed 2 bases from V and 0 bases from J, with 10 bases in between.

This clonotype appeared once. The chain is built from TRBV9 and TRBJ2-2; TRBD1 agrees at 7 bases. The germline V gene has CDR1 SGDLS and CDR2 YYNGEE. This CDR3 contains 16 residues. Germline trimming cut 0 bases from V and 2 bases from J; bases unmatched to any gene: 4. The CDR3 spells CASSVEGQSNTGELFF. The CDR3 nucleotides are TGTGCCAGCAGCGTAGAGGGACAGAGTAACACCGGGGAGCTGTTTTTT.

The V gene is TRBV7-2, the J gene TRBJ2-1, with 11 bases fitting TRBD2. The V gene end was trimmed by 4 bases and the J gene end by 4 bases; junction bases not matched to a gene: 3. CDR3 size: 15 residues. From germline, CDR1 is SGHTA and CDR2 FQGNSA. The CDR3 DNA reads as TGTGCCAGCAGCTCGACTAGCGGGGTTTACAATGAGCAGTTCTTC. Translated, it gives CASSSTSGVYNEQFF. Full variable domain (missing parts from reference TRBV7-2 and TRBJ2-1): GAGVSQSPSNKVTEKGKDVELRCDPISGHTALYWYRQSLGQGLEFLIYFQGNSAPDKSGLPSDRFSAERTGGSVSTLTIQRTQQEDSAVYLCASSSTSGVYNEQFFGPGTRLTVL.

The rearrangement uses TRBV20-1 and TRBJ2-3; TRBD2 matches 10 bases. V trimming: 4 bases; J trimming: 3 bases; junction bases outside the gene matches: 7. Germline CDR1 DFQATT, CDR2 SNEGSKA (reference sequence). CDR3 length: 15 amino acids. CDR3 residues: CSAKGLATRTDTQYF. In DNA form, the CDR3 reads TGCAGTGCTAAGGGACTAGCGACCCGAACAGATACGCAGTATTTT.

This clonotype was picked up a small number of times. This sequence joins TRBV20-1 and TRBJ1-1; a weak D match, TRBD1 (6 bases). The CDR3 is made up of 14 amino acids. V lost 5 bases and J lost 4, with 17 bases in between. Germline V gives CDR1 DFQATT, CDR2 SNEGSKA (reference sequence). The CDR3 DNA is TGCAGTGCTCTCTTTTCGGGGGCATCCACTGAAGCTTTCTTT. Translated: CSALFSGASTEAFF.

This clonotype appeared a few times. This chain links TRBV12-3 or TRBV12-4 with TRBJ2-1; 7 nucleotides line up with TRBD1. Losses at the gene ends were 6 bases for V and 6 bases for J; bases not matched to a gene: 5. This CDR3 comprises 13 residues. CDR3 protein: CASSLDRANEQFF. The CDR3 region has the DNA TGTGCCAGCAGCCTTGACAGGGCCAATGAGCAGTTCTTC.

The chain has TRBV4-3 and TRBJ1-3, with TRBD1 matching over 7 bases. The junction had 2 bases not matched to a gene; V was cut back by 2 bases and J by 1 base. This CDR3 region has 15 residues. Germline loops: CDR1 LGHNA, CDR2 YSLEER. The CDR3, as DNA: TGCGCCAGCAGCCAAACGACAGGGTCTGGAAACACCATATATTTT. Amino acid sequence: CASSQTTGSGNTIYF.

The chain combines TRBV7-2 with TRBJ1-4; D unresolved. Trimming left V 4 bases short and J 3 bases short, with 15 bases between. This CDR3 has 16 residues. The germline gives CDR1 SGHTA, CDR2 FQGNSA. As DNA, the CDR3 is TGTGCCAGCAGCTCATCCGGCGGGGTGGCTAATGAAAAACTGTTTTTT. This translates into CASSSSGGVANEKLFF.

The chain combines TRBV6-5 with TRBJ2-5, with a possible D match to TRBD2 (6 bases). Germline V gene lookup returns CDR1 MNHEY and CDR2 SVGAGI. With 6 bases removed from V and 7 bases from J, the gap between germline ends came to 21 bases. CDR3 size: 15 residues. The CDR3 DNA follows: TGTGCCAGCAGCCCCCGAGGGAGGCAAATTGGGACCCAGTACTTC. Translation gives CASSPRGRQIGTQYF.